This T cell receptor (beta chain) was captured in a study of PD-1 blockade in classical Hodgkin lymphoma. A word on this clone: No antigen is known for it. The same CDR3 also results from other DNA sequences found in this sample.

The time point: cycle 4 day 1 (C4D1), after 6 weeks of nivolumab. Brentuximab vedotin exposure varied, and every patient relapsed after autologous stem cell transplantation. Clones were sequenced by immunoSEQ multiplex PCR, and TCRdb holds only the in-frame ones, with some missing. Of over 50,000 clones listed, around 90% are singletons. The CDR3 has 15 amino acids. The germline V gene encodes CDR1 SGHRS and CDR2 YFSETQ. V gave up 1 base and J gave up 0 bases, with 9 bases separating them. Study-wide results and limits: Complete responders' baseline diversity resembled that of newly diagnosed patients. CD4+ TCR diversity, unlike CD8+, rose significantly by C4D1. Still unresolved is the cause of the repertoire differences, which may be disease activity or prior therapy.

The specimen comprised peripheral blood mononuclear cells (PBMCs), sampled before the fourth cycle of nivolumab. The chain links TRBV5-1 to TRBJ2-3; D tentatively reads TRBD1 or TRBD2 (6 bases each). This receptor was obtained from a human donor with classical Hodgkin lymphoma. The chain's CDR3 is CASSLTGASTDTQYF. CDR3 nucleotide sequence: TGCGCCAGCAGCTTGACGGGGGCGAGCACAGATACGCAGTATTTT.